What follows are 10 T cell receptor beta chains derived from one specimen sequenced in a study of cytomegalovirus exposure and HLA in healthy donors. Amplification used 60 Vbeta primers and 13 Jbeta primers. Sequencing was performed with immunoSEQ multiplex PCR; in TCRdb, only in-frame clones are kept and a portion is missing. This sample has more than 95,000 clones, with less than 80% found just once. Sequenced material: PBMCs. Receptor source: a man aged 30-40 years in good health and CMV-seronegative.

The chain uses TRBV6-5 and TRBJ1-1, with 8 bases fitting TRBD1. This CDR3 has 13 amino acids. Germline trimming cut 6 bases from V and 4 bases from J; bases unmatched to any gene: 4. Germline-derived CDR1 and CDR2 are MNHEY and SVGAGI. The CDR3, as DNA: TGTGCCAGCAGGGAAACAGGGGGCACTGAAGCTTTCTTT. Its translation is CASRETGGTEAFF.

This chain joins TRBV5-1 and TRBJ1-2; 9 bases match TRBD1. Germline CDR1 is SGHRS and CDR2 is YFSETQ. V dropped 4 bases and J dropped 4; count of bases not matched to a gene: 2. The CDR3 consists of 13 residues. CDR3 sequence: CASSEGQGYGYTF. The DNA of the CDR3 is TGCGCCAGCAGCGAGGGACAGGGCTATGGCTACACCTTC.

This clone occurred once. Here the CDR3 DNA reads TGTGCCAGCAGCCCTAATCGGGACACTGAAGCTTTCTTT. It is translated as CASSPNRDTEAFF. V and J are TRBV2 and TRBJ1-1; D is unclear. The germline V gene has CDR1 SNHLY and CDR2 FYNNEI. CDR3 length: 13 amino acids. V lost 6 bases and J lost 3, with 11 bases in between.

The V call is TRBV28, the J call TRBJ2-1, with D possibly being TRBD2 (6 bases). Looked up from germline, CDR1 is MDHEN and CDR2 is SYDVKM. V was pared by 0 bases and J by 8 bases, with 14 bases between. This CDR3 has 15 residues. CDR3 sequence: CASSLWFGSGDEQFF. The CDR3 DNA is TGTGCCAGCAGTTTATGGTTCGGGAGTGGCGATGAGCAGTTCTTC.

The V gene is TRBV7-6, the J gene TRBJ2-2, with TRBD2 matching over 8 bases. The germline V gene encodes CDR1 SGHVS and CDR2 FNYEAQ. With 1 base clipped from V and 5 bases from J, the junction kept 12 bases outside the gene matches. CDR3 size: 18 residues. The chain's CDR3 is CASSLEGGLAGATGELFF. As DNA, the CDR3 is TGTGCCAGCAGCTTAGAGGGTGGGCTAGCGGGCGCTACCGGGGAGCTGTTTTTT.

V is TRBV10-1 and J is TRBJ1-4; 10 bases are a match to TRBD1. This CDR3 is built from 16 residues. Trimming cost V 4 bases and J 4 bases; bases outside gene matches: 6. Per the germline V gene, CDR1 is WNHNN and CDR2 is SYGVQD (reference sequence). CDR3: CASSADRGNYNEKLFF. For the CDR3, the DNA is TGCGCCAGCAGTGCGGACAGGGGGAACTATAATGAAAAACTGTTTTTT.

V usage is TRBV15 and J usage is TRBJ2-7, with 8 bases matching TRBD1. The V and J ends lost 3 bases and 3 bases, in that order; junction bases with no gene match: 19. The germline gives CDR1 LNHNV, CDR2 YYDKDF (reference sequence). The CDR3 extends over 19 amino acids. The CDR3 coding sequence is TGTGCCACCAGCAGCACGGTGCCAGGGGGCGGTTACAGCCGCTACGAGCAGTACTTC. It encodes CATSSTVPGGGYSRYEQYF.

V and J are TRBV5-1 and TRBJ2-1; D is ambiguous. The CDR3 covers 14 residues. V was cut by 0 bases and J by 4 bases, with 8 bases left in between. Germline assignment: CDR1 SGHRS and CDR2 YFSETQ. CDR3 sequence: CASSLESLYNEQFF. CDR3 bases: TGCGCCAGCAGCTTGGAGTCCCTATACAATGAGCAGTTCTTC.

The chain uses TRBV4-3 and TRBJ2-3, with TRBD1 matching 11 bases. The CDR3 covers 15 residues. Trimming took 1 base from V and 7 from J; bases not matched to a gene: 4. Germline loops: CDR1 LGHNA, CDR2 YSLEER. The CDR3 spells CASSQAGQGAYTQYF. Here the CDR3 DNA reads TGCGCCAGCAGCCAAGCCGGACAGGGGGCATATACGCAGTATTTT.

This clone has just a few counts. The V call is TRBV4-3, the J call TRBJ1-1; TRBD1 aligns across 9 bases. The germline V gene encodes CDR1 LGHNA and CDR2 YSLEER. The length of the CDR3 is 14 residues. The V and J ends lost 3 bases and 5 bases, in that order; junction bases with no gene match: 4. CDR3 sequence (DNA): TGCGCCAGCAGCCACAGGACAGGGGATACTGAAGCTTTCTTT. This gives the protein CASSHRTGDTEAFF.